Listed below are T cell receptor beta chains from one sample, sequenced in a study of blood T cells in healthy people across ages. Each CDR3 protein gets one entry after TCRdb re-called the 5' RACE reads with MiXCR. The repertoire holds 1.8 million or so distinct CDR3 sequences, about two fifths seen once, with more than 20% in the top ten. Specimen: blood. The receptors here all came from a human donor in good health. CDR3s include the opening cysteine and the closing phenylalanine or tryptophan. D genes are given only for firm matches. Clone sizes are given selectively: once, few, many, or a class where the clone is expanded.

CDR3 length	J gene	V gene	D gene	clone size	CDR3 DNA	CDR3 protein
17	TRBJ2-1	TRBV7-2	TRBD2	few	TGTGCCAGCAGGGAGGTGGCAGCGGGGGGCACCTCCATTGAGCAGTTCTTC	CASREVAAGGTSIEQFF
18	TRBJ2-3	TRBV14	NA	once	TGTGCCAGCAGCCAAGATGAGCGAAGACTCGCCAGCACAGATACGCAGTATTTT	CASSQDERRLASTDTQYF
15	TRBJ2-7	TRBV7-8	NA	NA	TGTGCCAGCAGCCCTAATCTACTAGCCTCCTACGAGCAGTACTTC	CASSPNLLASYEQYF
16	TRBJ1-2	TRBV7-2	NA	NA	TGTGCCAGCAGCTACGCCGGCAGGGCCTCCGGCTATGGCTACACCTTC	CASSYAGRASGYGYTF
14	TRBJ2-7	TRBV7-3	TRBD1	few	TGTGCCATCAGCTTAGCCGGGACAGGGGACGAGCAGTACTTC	CAISLAGTGDEQYF
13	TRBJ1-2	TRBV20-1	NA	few	TGCAGTGCTTCGGGCCCCGGAGGCTATGGCTACACCTTC	CSASGPGGYGYTF
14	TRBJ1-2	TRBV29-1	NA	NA	TGCAGCGCTCGGGAGACAGATCCTAACTATGGCTACACCTTC	CSARETDPNYGYTF
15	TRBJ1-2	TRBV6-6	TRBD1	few	TGTGCCAGCAGTTACGGACAGGGGAAAGACTATGGCTACACCTTC	CASSYGQGKDYGYTF
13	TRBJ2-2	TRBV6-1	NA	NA	TGTGCCAGCAGCCCCTTAAATTACGGGGAGCTGTTTTTT	CASSPLNYGELFF
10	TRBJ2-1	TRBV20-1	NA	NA	TGCAGTCCCATGGGGAATGAGCAGTTCTTC	CSPMGNEQFF
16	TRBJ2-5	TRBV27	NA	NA	TGTGCCAGCAGTTCTCAGCGCGGGGGCTACCAAGAGACCCAGTACTTC	CASSSQRGGYQETQYF
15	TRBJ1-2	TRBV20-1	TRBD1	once	TGCAGTGCTAGATCCGGACAGGGAACAAACTATGGCTACACCTTC	CSARSGQGTNYGYTF
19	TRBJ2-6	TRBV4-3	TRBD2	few	TGCGCCAGCAGCCAAGAGGCCAGCGGGGTTGCCTCTGGGGCCAACGTCCTGACTTTC	CASSQEASGVASGANVLTF
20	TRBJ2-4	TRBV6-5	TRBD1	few	TGTGCCAGCAGTTACGGTTTCCCGGGACAGGGGATCGGGGCCAAAAACATTCAGTACTTC	CASSYGFPGQGIGAKNIQYF
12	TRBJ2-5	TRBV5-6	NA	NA	TGTGCCAGCGCAGACGCGCGGGGGACCCAGTACTTC	CASADARGTQYF
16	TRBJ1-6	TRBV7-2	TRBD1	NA	TGTGCCAGCAGCCTAAGAGTGACAGGGGGCGATTCACCCCTCCACTTT	CASSLRVTGGDSPLHF
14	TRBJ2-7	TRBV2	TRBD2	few	TGTGCCAGCAGTGACACTAGCGGAACCTACGAGCAGTACTTC	CASSDTSGTYEQYF
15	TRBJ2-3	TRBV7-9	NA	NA	TGTGCCAGCAGCTTAGGACAGTACGAGAGAGATACGCAGTATTTT	CASSLGQYERDTQYF
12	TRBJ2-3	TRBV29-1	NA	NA	TGCAGCGTAGCACTGGGAGCAGATACGCAGTATTTT	CSVALGADTQYF
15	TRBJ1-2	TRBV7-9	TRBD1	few	TGTGCCAGCAGCGAGGGACAGGGTGGGTACTATGGCTACACCTTC	CASSEGQGGYYGYTF
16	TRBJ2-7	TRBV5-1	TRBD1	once	TGCGCCAGCAGCTTGGTCGTTGGGGACAGGGGTAAAGAGCAGTACTTC	CASSLVVGDRGKEQYF
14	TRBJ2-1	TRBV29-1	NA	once	TGCAGCGTTGCCGTCAGAGGCTCCTTCAATGAGCAGTTCTTC	CSVAVRGSFNEQFF
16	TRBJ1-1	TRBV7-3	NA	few	TGTGCCAGCAGCTTATCCAATGAAGGGGCATCATCTGAAGCTTTCTTT	CASSLSNEGASSEAFF
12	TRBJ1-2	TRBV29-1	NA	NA	TGCAGCGTTGATTCCGGGGGCAGTGGCTACACCTTC	CSVDSGGSGYTF
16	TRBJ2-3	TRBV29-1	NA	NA	TGCAGCGTTGAAGATGCCCCTGGAGTCTCTGCAGATACGCAGTATTTT	CSVEDAPGVSADTQYF
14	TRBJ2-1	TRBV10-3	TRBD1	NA	TGTGCCATCAGTGTCGGGACAGGGGTCGATGAGCAGTTCTTC	CAISVGTGVDEQFF
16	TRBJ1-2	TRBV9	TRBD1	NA	TGTGCCAGCAGCGTCACACCGGACAGGGGGGTTGATGGCTACACCTTC	CASSVTPDRGVDGYTF
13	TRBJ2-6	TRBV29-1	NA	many	TGCAGCGTCCATTTCTCTGGGGCCAACGTCCTGACTTTC	CSVHFSGANVLTF
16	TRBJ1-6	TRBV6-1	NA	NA	TGTGCCAGCAGTGAAGCGGGGGAGGGCGGCGGTTCACCCCTCCACTTT	CASSEAGEGGGSPLHF
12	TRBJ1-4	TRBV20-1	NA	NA	TGCAGTGCCACCCTCCTCAATGAAAAACTGTTTTTT	CSATLLNEKLFF
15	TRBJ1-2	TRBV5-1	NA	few	TGCGCCAGCAGCGTCGAGGGACGGACTAACTATGGCTACACCTTC	CASSVEGRTNYGYTF
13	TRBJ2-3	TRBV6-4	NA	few	TGTGCCAGCAGTGACTCCCCCATGGATACGCAGTATTTT	CASSDSPMDTQYF
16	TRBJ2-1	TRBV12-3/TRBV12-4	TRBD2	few	TGTGCCAGCAGGGCCCCTGGCGCGGGGGGGCCGAGTGAGCAGTTCTTC	CASRAPGAGGPSEQFF
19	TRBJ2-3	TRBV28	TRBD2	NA	TGTGCCAGCAGTTTATCCCTAGCGGGGATGAGCGACCTCACAGATACGCAGTATTTT	CASSLSLAGMSDLTDTQYF
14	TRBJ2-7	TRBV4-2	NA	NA	TGTGCCAGCAGCCAAGATGGCGGAAGCGATGAGCAGTACTTC	CASSQDGGSDEQYF
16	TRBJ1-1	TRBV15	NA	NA	TGTGCCACCAGCAGAGAAAAAGGTAAACCCCCGACTGAAGCTTTCTTT	CATSREKGKPPTEAFF
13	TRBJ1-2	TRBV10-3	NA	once	TGTGCCATCAGTGCCGGGGATGACTATGGCTACACCTTC	CAISAGDDYGYTF
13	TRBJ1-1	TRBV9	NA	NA	TGTGCCAGCAGCCGAATAATGAACACTGAAGCTTTCTTT	CASSRIMNTEAFF
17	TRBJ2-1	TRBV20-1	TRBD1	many	TGCAGTGCTAGAGATCCCCTCACGACAGGGGACTACAATGAGCAGTTCTTC	CSARDPLTTGDYNEQFF
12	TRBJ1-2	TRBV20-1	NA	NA	TGCAGTGCTACAATACCGGGACTCATCTACACCTTC	CSATIPGLIYTF
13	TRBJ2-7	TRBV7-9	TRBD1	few	TGTGCCAGCAGAATGGGACAGACCTACGAGCAGTACTTC	CASRMGQTYEQYF
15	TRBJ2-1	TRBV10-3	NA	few	TGTGCCATCAGTGAGTGGGGGGGCCATTCCAATGAGCAGTTCTTC	CAISEWGGHSNEQFF
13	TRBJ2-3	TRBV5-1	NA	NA	TGCGCCAGCCACGAACGGGTCGAAGATACGCAGTATTTT	CASHERVEDTQYF
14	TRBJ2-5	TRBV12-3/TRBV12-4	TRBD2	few	TGTGCCAGCAGCCCGGGACTAGCCGCCAATGAGCAGTACTTC	CASSPGLAANEQYF
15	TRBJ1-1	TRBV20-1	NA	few	TGCAGTGCTAGAGTGCAGGGGTCTGTGAACACTGAAGCTTTCTTT	CSARVQGSVNTEAFF
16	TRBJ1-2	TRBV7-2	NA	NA	TGTGCCAGCAGCTTAGGGGCTCAGTTCCCCAACTATGGCTACACCTTC	CASSLGAQFPNYGYTF
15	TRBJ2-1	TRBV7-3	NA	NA	TGTGCCAGCAGCTTAATAGGAGGGCTTAACGATGAGCAGTTCTTC	CASSLIGGLNDEQFF
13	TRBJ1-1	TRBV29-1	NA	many	TGCAGCGTTCAGTTAGGGGGATACACTGAAGCTTTCTTT	CSVQLGGYTEAFF
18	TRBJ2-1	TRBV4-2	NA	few	TGTGCCAGCAGCCAAGATTGGTTGGCTAGCGAGGCCTACAATGAGCAGTTCTTC	CASSQDWLASEAYNEQFF
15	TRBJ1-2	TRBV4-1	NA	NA	TGCGCCAGCAGCCAAGTCGGGCAGGTTCTGAATGGCTACACCTTC	CASSQVGQVLNGYTF
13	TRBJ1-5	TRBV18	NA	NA	TGTGCCAGCCAGACCGATAGCAATCAGCCCCAGCATTTT	CASQTDSNQPQHF